This entry concerns a single T cell receptor (beta chain). Its specificity is unknown. The CDR3 end is not reached by the read, which stops 3 residues before it; the germline J gene fills it in. Method: immunoSEQ multiplex PCR; TCRdb's copy keeps in-frame clones and lacks some. The ten most abundant clones cover 0.8% to 1% of a sample with 40,000 to 60,000 clones. This sample is part of a study of T cells in women clearing cervical HPV infection. Study summary: Control women cleared a single incident HPV16 infection within 12 months. Cases' blood sampling followed lesion detection by median approximately 150 days (90 to 200).

CDR3 length: 16 amino acids. The J segment lost 5 bases and the V segment lost 2 bases, leaving 6 bases of the junction unmatched. CDR1 and CDR2 (germline): SGHVS, FQNEAQ. General observations from the study: Repertoire richness, not evenness, was significantly elevated in CIN3+ cases versus controls.

Sequenced: blood buffy coat. This clonotype originated in a woman aged 18-70 years with a cervical HPV16 infection that either progressed to CIN3+ or cleared (not recorded which). The chain joins TRBV7-8 to TRBJ1-6; 7 nucleotides line up with TRBD1. This CDR3 is CASSLRQGRNNSPLHF. The CDR3 DNA, read in part, is TGTGCCAGCAGCTTAAGACAGGGACGTAATAATTCACCC.